Below, 4 T cell receptor beta chains from the same sample are listed, as sequenced in a study of CD8+ T cells in alopecia areata. Treatment denoted: oral pan-JAK inhibitor, 5-10 mg twice daily. TCR sequencing used cDNA made by reverse transcription of extracted RNA. Method: immunoSEQ multiplex PCR; TCRdb's copy keeps in-frame clones and lacks some. The repertoire has a few hundred thousand clones, around two fifths of them found once; the top ten carry under 0.55%. The sequenced sample was CD4+ T cells sorted from blood, obtained around week 34, from a patient treated with tofacitinib. The receptors stem from a human donor with alopecia areata.

This chain uses TRBV30 with TRBJ2-3; 14 positions match TRBD2. Germline V gene sequence: CDR1 GTSNPN, CDR2 SVGIG (reference sequence). Trimming took 2 bases from V and 3 from J; bases not matched to a gene: 4. This CDR3 is built from 16 residues. The CDR3 here is CAWSMGLAGATDTQYF. CDR3 sequence (DNA): TGTGCCTGGAGTATGGGACTAGCGGGGGCTACAGATACGCAGTATTTT.

This clone was seen at least ten times. V gene TRBV4-1 combines with J gene TRBJ1-1; weak D call: TRBD1 (5 bases). Germline assignment: CDR1 MGHRA and CDR2 YSYEKL. The CDR3 contains 16 residues. Between the trimmed V and J ends, which lost 0 bases and 0 bases, there was a span of 11 bases. CDR3: CASSQDQAGMNTEAFF. CDR3 bases: TGCGCCAGCAGCCAAGACCAAGCAGGGATGAACACTGAAGCTTTCTTT.

This clone was recorded many times. Other nucleotide sequences in the sample specify the same CDR3. The chain combines TRBV7-2 with TRBJ1-1; D unclear. This CDR3 region has 13 residues. Germline V gene sequence: CDR1 SGHTA, CDR2 FQGNSA. Trimming took 5 bases from V and 0 from J, leaving 7 bases between them. The CDR3 coding sequence is TGTGCCAGCAGCCCCTACTTGAACACTGAAGCTTTCTTT. It specifies CASSPYLNTEAFF.

This chain uses TRBV30 with TRBJ1-1, with 8 bases aligning to TRBD1. The trim removed 0 bases at V and 1 base at J, leaving 10 bases unmatched. Germline CDR1 GTSNPN, CDR2 SVGIG (reference sequence). The CDR3 spans 17 residues. CDR3 nucleotides: TGTGCCTGGAGTGTAAAGGGCAGGGGGCTGCGGAACACTGAAGCTTTCTTT. Encoded protein: CAWSVKGRGLRNTEAFF.